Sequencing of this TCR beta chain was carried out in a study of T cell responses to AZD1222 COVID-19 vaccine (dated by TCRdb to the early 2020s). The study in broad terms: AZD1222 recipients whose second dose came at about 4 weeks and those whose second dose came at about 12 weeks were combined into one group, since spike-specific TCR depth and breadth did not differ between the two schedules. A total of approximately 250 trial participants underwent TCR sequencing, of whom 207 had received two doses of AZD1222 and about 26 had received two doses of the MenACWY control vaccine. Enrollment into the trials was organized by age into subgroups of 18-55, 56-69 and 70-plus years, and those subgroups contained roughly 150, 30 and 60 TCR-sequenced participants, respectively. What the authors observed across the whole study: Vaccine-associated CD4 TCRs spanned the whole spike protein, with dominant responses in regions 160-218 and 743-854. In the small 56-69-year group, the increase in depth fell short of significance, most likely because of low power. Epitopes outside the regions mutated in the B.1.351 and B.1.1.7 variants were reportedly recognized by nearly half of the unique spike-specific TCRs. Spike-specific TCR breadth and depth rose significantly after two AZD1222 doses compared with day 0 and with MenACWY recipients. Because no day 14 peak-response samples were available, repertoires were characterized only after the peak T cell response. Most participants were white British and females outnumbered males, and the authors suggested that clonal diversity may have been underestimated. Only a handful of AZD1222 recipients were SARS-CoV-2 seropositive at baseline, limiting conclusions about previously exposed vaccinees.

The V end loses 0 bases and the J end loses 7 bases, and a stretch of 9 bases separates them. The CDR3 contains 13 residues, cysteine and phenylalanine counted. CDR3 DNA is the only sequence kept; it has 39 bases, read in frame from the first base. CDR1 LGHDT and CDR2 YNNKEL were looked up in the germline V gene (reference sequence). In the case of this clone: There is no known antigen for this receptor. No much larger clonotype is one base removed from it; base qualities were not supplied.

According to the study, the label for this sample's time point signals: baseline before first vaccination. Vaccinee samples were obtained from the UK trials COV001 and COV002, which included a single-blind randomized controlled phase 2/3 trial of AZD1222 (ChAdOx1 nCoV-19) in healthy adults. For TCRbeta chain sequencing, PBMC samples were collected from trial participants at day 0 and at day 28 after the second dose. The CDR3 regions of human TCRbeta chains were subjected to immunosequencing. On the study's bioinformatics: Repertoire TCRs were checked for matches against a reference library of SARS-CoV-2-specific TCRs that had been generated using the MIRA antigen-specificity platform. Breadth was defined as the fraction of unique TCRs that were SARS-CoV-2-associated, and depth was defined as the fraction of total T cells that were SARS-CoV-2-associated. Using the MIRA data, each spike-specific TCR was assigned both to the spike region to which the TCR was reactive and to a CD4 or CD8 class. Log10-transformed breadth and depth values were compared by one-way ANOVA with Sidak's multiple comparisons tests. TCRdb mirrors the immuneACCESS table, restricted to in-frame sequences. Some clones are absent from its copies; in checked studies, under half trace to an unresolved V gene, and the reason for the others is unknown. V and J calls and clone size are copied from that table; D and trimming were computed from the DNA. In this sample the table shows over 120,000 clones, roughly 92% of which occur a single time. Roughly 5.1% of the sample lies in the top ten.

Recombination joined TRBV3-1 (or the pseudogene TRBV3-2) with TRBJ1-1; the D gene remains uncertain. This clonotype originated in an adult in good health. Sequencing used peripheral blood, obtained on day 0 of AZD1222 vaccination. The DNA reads TGTGCCAGCAGCCAAGAGGCGGTTGTTGAAGCTTTCTTT. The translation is CASSQEAVVEAFF.